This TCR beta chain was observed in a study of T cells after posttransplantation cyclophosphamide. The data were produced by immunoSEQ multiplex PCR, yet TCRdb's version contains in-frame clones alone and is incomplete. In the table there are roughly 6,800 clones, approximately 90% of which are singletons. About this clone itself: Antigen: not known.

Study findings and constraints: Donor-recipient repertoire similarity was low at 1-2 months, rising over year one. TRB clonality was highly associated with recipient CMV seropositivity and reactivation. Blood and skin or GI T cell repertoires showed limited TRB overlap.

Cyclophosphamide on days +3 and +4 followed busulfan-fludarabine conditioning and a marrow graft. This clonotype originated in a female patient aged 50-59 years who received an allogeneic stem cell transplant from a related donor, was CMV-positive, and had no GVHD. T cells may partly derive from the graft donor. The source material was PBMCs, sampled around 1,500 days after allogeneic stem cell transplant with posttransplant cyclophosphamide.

CDR3 residues: CASSSARLATGELFF. DNA for the CDR3: TGTGCCAGCAGCTCCGCCCGACTAGCTACCGGGGAGCTGTTTTTT. The chain couples TRBV4-2 to TRBJ2-2; 7 nucleotides match TRBD2. With 5 bases clipped from V and 5 bases from J, the junction kept 8 bases outside the gene matches. Per the germline V gene, CDR1 is LGHNA and CDR2 is YNFKEQ. CDR3 length: 15 amino acids.